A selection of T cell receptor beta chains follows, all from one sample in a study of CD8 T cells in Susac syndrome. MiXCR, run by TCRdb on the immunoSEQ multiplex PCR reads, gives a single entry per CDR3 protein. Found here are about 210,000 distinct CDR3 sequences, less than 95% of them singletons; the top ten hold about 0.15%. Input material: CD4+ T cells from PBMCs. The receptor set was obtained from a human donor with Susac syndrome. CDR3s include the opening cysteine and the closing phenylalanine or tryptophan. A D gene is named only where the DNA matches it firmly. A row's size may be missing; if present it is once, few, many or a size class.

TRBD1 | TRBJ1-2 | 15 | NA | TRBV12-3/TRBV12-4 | CASSLPTGGGRGYTF | TGTGCCAGCAGTTTACCGACAGGGGGTGGGAGGGGCTACACCTTC
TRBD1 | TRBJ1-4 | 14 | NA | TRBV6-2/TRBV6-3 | CASSYYGQDEKLFF | TGTGCCAGCAGTTACTACGGACAGGATGAAAAACTGTTTTTT
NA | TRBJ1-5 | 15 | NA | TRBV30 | CAWSSLRGANQPQHF | TGTGCCTGGAGCTCGCTTAGGGGGGCCAATCAGCCCCAGCATTTT
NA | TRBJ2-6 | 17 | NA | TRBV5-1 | CASSWNVLGSGANVLTF | TGCGCCAGCAGCTGGAATGTACTGGGATCTGGGGCCAACGTCCTGACTTTC
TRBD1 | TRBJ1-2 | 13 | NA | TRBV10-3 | CAIFGTGDYGYTF | TGTGCCATATTCGGGACAGGGGACTATGGCTACACCTTC
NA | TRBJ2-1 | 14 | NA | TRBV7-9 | CASSLATAHNEQFF | TGTGCCAGCAGCTTAGCGACAGCTCACAATGAGCAGTTCTTC
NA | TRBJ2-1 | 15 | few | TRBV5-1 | CASSLDSANYNEQFF | TGCGCCAGCAGCTTGGATTCGGCGAACTACAATGAGCAGTTCTTC
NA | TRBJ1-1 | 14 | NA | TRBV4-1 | CASSLGVLNTEAFF | TGCGCCAGCAGCCTGGGGGTCCTGAACACTGAAGCTTTCTTT
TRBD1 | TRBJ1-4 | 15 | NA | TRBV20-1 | CSASDPGQGTEKLFF | TGCAGTGCTAGTGACCCGGGACAGGGGACCGAAAAACTGTTTTTT
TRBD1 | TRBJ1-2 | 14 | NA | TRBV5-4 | CASSRQGSPGGYTF | TGTGCCAGCAGCCGACAGGGGAGTCCGGGTGGCTACACCTTC
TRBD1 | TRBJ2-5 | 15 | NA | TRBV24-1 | CATSDATGVQETQYF | TGTGCCACCAGTGATGCGACAGGGGTACAAGAGACCCAGTACTTC
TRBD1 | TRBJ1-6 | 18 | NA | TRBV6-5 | CASSYSMRVRDSNSPLHF | TGTGCCAGCAGTTACTCGATGAGAGTTCGGGACAGTAATTCACCCCTCCACTTT
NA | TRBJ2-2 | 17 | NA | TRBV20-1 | CSARALLGRVNTGELFF | TGCAGTGCTAGAGCCCTGTTGGGGCGGGTGAACACCGGGGAGCTGTTTTTT
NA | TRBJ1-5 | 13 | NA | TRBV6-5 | CASSVLVNQPQHF | TGTGCCAGCAGCGTCCTTGTCAATCAGCCCCAGCATTTT
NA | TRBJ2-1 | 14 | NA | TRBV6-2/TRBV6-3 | CASIRDNQYNEQFF | TGTGCCAGCATCCGGGACAACCAATACAATGAGCAGTTCTTC
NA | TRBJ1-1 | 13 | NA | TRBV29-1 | CSARTDGISVAFF | TGCAGCGCCCGAACGGACGGCATTAGCGTAGCTTTCTTT
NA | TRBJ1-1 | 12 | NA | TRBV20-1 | CSARGRNTEAFF | TGCAGTGCTAGGGGCAGGAACACTGAAGCTTTCTTT
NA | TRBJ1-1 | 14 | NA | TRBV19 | CASRKGGEDTEAFF | TGTGCCAGTAGGAAGGGAGGAGAGGACACTGAAGCTTTCTTT
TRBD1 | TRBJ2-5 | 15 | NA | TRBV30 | CAWSAQTGAVETQYF | TGTGCCTGGAGTGCACAGACAGGGGCGGTTGAGACCCAGTACTTC
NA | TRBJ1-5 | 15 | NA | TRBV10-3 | CAISELGTGNQPQHF | TGTGCCATCAGTGAACTGGGAACAGGGAATCAGCCCCAGCATTTT
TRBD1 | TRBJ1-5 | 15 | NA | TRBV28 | CASRGWTGSNQPQHF | TGTGCCAGCAGGGGATGGACAGGTTCTAATCAGCCCCAGCATTTT
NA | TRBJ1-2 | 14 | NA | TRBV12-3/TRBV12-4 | CASSLARQDYGYTF | TGTGCCAGCAGTTTAGCGCGACAGGACTATGGCTACACCTTC
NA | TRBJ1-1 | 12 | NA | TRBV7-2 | CASSLSLGEAFF | TGTGCCAGCAGCTTAAGTCTGGGTGAAGCTTTCTTT
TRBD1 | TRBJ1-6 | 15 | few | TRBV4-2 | CASRNLRQGGSPLHF | TGTGCCAGCAGAAACCTGAGACAGGGCGGTTCACCCCTCCACTTT
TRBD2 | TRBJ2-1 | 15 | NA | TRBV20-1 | CSARDGRGGLNEQFF | TGCAGTGCTAGAGATGGGCGGGGGGGCCTGAATGAGCAGTTCTTC
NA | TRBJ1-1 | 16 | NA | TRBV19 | CASTERSTALGTEAFF | TGTGCCAGTACCGAGAGATCGACAGCTCTGGGCACTGAAGCTTTCTTT
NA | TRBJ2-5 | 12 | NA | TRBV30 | CAWSHGGETQYF | TGTGCCTGGAGTCATGGTGGAGAGACCCAGTACTTC
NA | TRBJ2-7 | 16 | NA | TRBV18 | CASSPKGTPGAYEQYF | TGTGCCAGCTCACCAAAAGGGACACCGGGGGCCTACGAGCAGTACTTC
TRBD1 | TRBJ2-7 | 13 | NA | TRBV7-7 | CASSLDRVGEQYF | TGTGCTAGCAGCTTGGACAGGGTGGGTGAGCAGTACTTC
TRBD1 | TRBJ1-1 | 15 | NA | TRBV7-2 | CASSLGGTGPLEAFF | TGTGCCAGCAGCCTAGGTGGGACAGGTCCGTTAGAAGCTTTCTTT
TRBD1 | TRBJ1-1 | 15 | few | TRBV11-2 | CASSPQGQGDTEAFF | TGTGCCAGCAGCCCTCAGGGACAGGGGGACACTGAAGCTTTCTTT
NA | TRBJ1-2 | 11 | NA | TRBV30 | CAWSVLRGYTF | TGTGCCTGGAGTGTACTCCGTGGCTACACCTTC
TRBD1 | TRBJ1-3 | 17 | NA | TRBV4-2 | CASSQVVDRGPGNTIYF | TGTGCCAGCAGCCAAGTAGTGGACAGGGGGCCTGGAAACACCATATATTTT
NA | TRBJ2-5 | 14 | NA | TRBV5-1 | CASSLLQAQETQYF | TGCGCCAGCAGCTTACTACAGGCGCAAGAGACCCAGTACTTC
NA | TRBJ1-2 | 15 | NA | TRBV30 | CAWTLPPLGSYGYTF | TGTGCCTGGACCCTTCCGCCGTTGGGGAGCTATGGCTACACCTTC
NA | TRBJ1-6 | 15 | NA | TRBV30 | CAWSGPGVTNSPLHF | TGTGCCTGGAGTGGACCTGGGGTCACCAATTCACCCCTCCACTTT
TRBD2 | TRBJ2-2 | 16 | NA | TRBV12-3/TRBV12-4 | CASGPRSSGGTGELFF | TGTGCCAGCGGCCCCCGGAGCAGCGGGGGGACCGGGGAGCTGTTTTTT
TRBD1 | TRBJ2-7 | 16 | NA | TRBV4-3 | CASSQDPRDRFHEQYF | TGCGCCAGCAGCCAAGATCCCAGGGACAGATTCCACGAGCAGTACTTC
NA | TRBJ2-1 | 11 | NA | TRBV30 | CAWNRVYEQFF | TGTGCCTGGAACCGGGTGTATGAGCAGTTCTTC
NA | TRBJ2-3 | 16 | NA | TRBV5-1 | CASSLGPLGSTDTQYF | TGCGCCAGCAGCTTGGGGCCGTTAGGAAGCACAGATACGCAGTATTTT
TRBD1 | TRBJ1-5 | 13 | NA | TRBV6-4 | CATSPGQGQPQHF | TGTGCCACCAGCCCGGGACAGGGTCAGCCCCAGCATTTT
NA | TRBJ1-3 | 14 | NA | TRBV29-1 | CSVSQGVSGNTIYF | TGCAGCGTCTCCCAAGGGGTATCAGGAAACACCATATATTTT
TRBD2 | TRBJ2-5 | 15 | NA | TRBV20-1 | CSAPAGGSNQETQYF | TGCAGTGCCCCTGCCGGGGGGTCTAACCAAGAGACCCAGTACTTC
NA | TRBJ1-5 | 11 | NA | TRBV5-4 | CASSFRPLQHF | TGTGCCAGCAGCTTTAGACCTCTCCAGCATTTT
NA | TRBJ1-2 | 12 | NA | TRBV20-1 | CSARAPSKGYTF | TGCAGTGCTAGAGCCCCCTCGAAAGGCTACACCTTC